These 14 T cell receptor beta chains came from one sample sequenced in a study of regulatory T cells in long-lasting Graves disease. In building TCR beta libraries, iRepertoire HTBI primers were used together with Arm-PCR of CDR3 regions. One entry per CDR3 protein results from TCRdb running MiXCR on the multiplex PCR reads. The data show 400,000 to 500,000 distinct CDR3 sequences, with about 16% seen just once and about a quarter held by the top ten. Time point noted: newly diagnosed GD, antithyroid drugs for less than 3 months. With RNA extracted from PBMCs as input, the TCR library was made. The data were also submitted as part of a second study, on T cells in Graves' hyperthyroidism and ophthalmopathy.

The material sequenced was peripheral blood mononuclear cells (PBMCs), taken at new diagnosis, from a patient treated with antithyroid drugs. The receptor set was obtained from a woman under 30 with Graves disease.

This clonotype was found many times. Sequence at one end of the junction differs from germline and may be a read error. Here the CDR3 reads CASSATPNQETQYF. As DNA, the CDR3 is TGTGCTAGCAGCGCGACTCCCAACCAAGAGACCCAGTACTTC. J is TRBJ2-5 and V is TRBV7-8; no firm D call. The CDR3 length is 14 residues. CDR1 SGHVS and CDR2 FQNEAQ come from the germline V gene.

This clonotype appeared a few times. The CDR3 here is CASSPQTGDGYTF. The DNA of the CDR3 is TGTGCCAGCAGCCCCCAGACAGGGGATGGCTACACCTTC. The J gene is TRBJ1-2, the V gene TRBV9; TRBD1 agrees at 8 bases. V dropped 4 bases and J dropped 6; count of bases not matched to a gene: 5. The length of the CDR3 is 13 residues. The germline CDR1 and CDR2 sequences are SGDLS and YYNGEE.

A word on this clonotype: A read error is possible here, since a much larger clone lies one base away. CDR3 amino acids: CASSAGTGGAYNEQFF. CDR3 in DNA: TGTGCCAGCAGCGCTGGGACAGGGGGCGCCTACAATGAGCAGTTCTTC. The gene calls are TRBV9 and TRBJ2-1; 12 bases map to TRBD1. V dropped 3 bases and J dropped 2; count of bases not matched to a gene: 3. Per germline, CDR1 SGDLS and CDR2 YYNGEE. The CDR3 covers 16 residues.

Only a few counts were recorded for this clonotype. This chain joins TRBV20-1 and TRBJ2-7; 12 bases are shared with TRBD1. Germline V gives CDR1 DFQATT, CDR2 SNEGSKA (reference sequence). This CDR3 comprises 13 residues. V lost 6 bases and J lost 5; bases outside the gene matches: 5. The CDR3 loop is CSAPGQGAHEQYF. The CDR3 nucleotides are TGCAGTGCCCCGGGACAGGGGGCGCACGAGCAGTACTTC.

This clonotype was seen repeatedly, ten times or more. The rearrangement uses TRBV27 and TRBJ2-7; 10 bases agree with TRBD2. The trim removed 5 bases at V and 4 bases at J, leaving 11 bases unmatched. This CDR3 spans 16 amino acids. Germline CDR1 is MNHEY and CDR2 is SMNVEV (reference sequence). CDR3 protein: CASSPSLAGVSYEQYF. CDR3 coding DNA: TGTGCCAGCAGTCCTTCCCTAGCGGGAGTTTCATACGAGCAGTACTTC.

This clonotype was detected many times. This chain joins TRBV7-2 and TRBJ2-2; D possibly corresponds to TRBD2 (6 bases). The germline gives CDR1 SGHTA, CDR2 FQGNSA. The CDR3 loop spans 16 amino acids. V was shortened by 4 bases and J by 4 bases, with 16 bases between the two germline ends. The CDR3 spells CASSSLGGIVTGELFF. In DNA form, the CDR3 reads TGTGCCAGCAGCTCCCTGGGAGGCATCGTCACCGGGGAGCTGTTTTTT. The full variable domain, completed using reference TRBV7-2 and TRBJ2-2, is GAGVSQSPSNKVTEKGKDVELRCDPISGHTALYWYRQSLGQGLEFLIYFQGNSAPDKSGLPSDRFSAERTGGSVSTLTIQRTQQEDSAVYLCASSSLGGIVTGELFFGEGSRLTVL.

The table lists this clonotype with a few counts. This chain links TRBV20-1 with TRBJ2-7, with 8 nucleotides matching TRBD2. Germline CDR1 reads DFQATT; CDR2 reads SNEGSKA (reference sequence). Trimming took 6 bases from V and 1 from J; bases not matched to a gene: 14. The CDR3 is 16 residues long. In DNA, the CDR3 is TGCAGTGCCCAAAACCCGGGACGGGAGGGGTCCTACGAGCAGTACTTC. Translation gives CSAQNPGREGSYEQYF.

This clonotype appeared many times. The CDR3 sequence is CASSSTRPDGPQHF. The CDR3 nucleotides read TGTGCCAGCAGTTCCACGAGGCCCGACGGACCCCAGCATTTT. The chain couples TRBV28 to TRBJ1-5, with D unclear. Germline V gene data show CDR1 as MDHEN and CDR2 as SYDVKM. V lost 4 bases to trimming and J lost 10 bases, with 17 bases between them. CDR3 length: 14 amino acids.

The chain uses TRBV7-9 and TRBJ2-1; no firm D call. CDR3 length: 14 amino acids. Trimming left V 7 bases short and J 7 bases short, with 17 bases between. Germline V lookup: CDR1 SEHNR, CDR2 FQNEAQ (reference sequence). CDR3 coding DNA: TGTGCCAGCACCGCTACCTACCTGGGAAATGAGCAGTTCTTC. The encoded protein is CASTATYLGNEQFF.

This chain joins TRBV5-1 and TRBJ2-1; possible D gene TRBD2, 6 bases. The CDR3 has 17 residues. Trimming cost V 4 bases and J 1 base, with 18 bases left between them. CDR1 and CDR2 (germline): SGHRS, YFSETQ. The CDR3 loop reads CASSQNPTGSSYNEQFF. The CDR3 DNA reads as TGCGCCAGCAGCCAAAACCCCACCGGGAGTTCCTACAATGAGCAGTTCTTC.

This clonotype was observed a handful of times. V usage is TRBV18 and J usage is TRBJ1-1; D ambiguous. V was cut by 3 bases and J by 4 bases, with 9 bases left in between. The CDR3 has 13 residues. CDR1 is KGHSH, CDR2 LQKENI, per germline. The CDR3, as DNA: TGTGCCAGCTCACCTGAGAGAGGCACTGAAGCTTTCTTT. This translates into CASSPERGTEAFF.

V is TRBV6-2 or TRBV6-3 and J is TRBJ2-3; either TRBD1 or TRBD2 may supply D (5 bases each). The CDR3 is made up of 13 amino acids. V lost 7 bases, J lost 1 base, and 9 bases lay in between. Germline loops: CDR1 MNHEY, CDR2 SVGEGT. The CDR3 loop reads CASKGPCTDTQYF. In DNA, the CDR3 is TGTGCCAGCAAGGGACCCTGCACAGATACGCAGTATTTT.

Many counts were recorded for this clonotype. The V call is TRBV28, the J call TRBJ2-7, with D unclear. This CDR3 has 12 amino acids. CDR1 and CDR2 (germline): MDHEN, SYDVKM. With 7 bases removed from V and 2 bases from J, the gap between germline ends came to 9 bases. The CDR3 nucleotides are TGTGCCAGCATTGGCACAACCTACGAGCAGTACTTC. Translating gives CASIGTTYEQYF.

This clonotype appeared a few times. The gene calls are TRBV7-3 and TRBJ2-1; no clear D gene. The length of the CDR3 is 16 residues. Trimming stripped 1 base from V and 1 base from J, with 11 bases between. Germline CDR1 and CDR2: SGHTA and FQGTGA. CDR3 DNA: TGTGCCAGCAGCTTAAACCGGGCGGAGTCCTACAATGAGCAGTTCTTC. It specifies CASSLNRAESYNEQFF.